This passage covers 20 T cell receptor beta chains from one sample sequenced in a study of a mutant IDH1 vaccine in newly diagnosed glioma. Time point described: week 35, safety follow-up. Every vaccine dose comprised 300 ug of mutant IDH1 20-mer peptide plus topical imiquimod. Sequencing was performed with immunoSEQ multiplex PCR; in TCRdb, only in-frame clones are kept and a portion is missing. This sample has tens of thousands of clones, with more than 75% found just once. These receptors' targets are unknown. Sequencing was performed on PBMCs, taken from a glioma patient whose treatment included an IDH1 peptide vaccine. Receptors were obtained from a woman aged 40 to 50 with glioma.

The rearrangement joins TRBV11-2 to TRBJ1-2; 9 positions agree with TRBD1. This CDR3 is 16 amino acids long. Per germline, CDR1 SGHAT and CDR2 FQNNGV. V gave up 5 bases and J gave up 4 bases; unmatched junction bases: 11. In DNA form, the CDR3 reads TGTGCCAGCAGCATGGGGACAGGGAAGTATCTCTATGGCTACACCTTC. Its translation is CASSMGTGKYLYGYTF.

This rearrangement joins TRBV30 to TRBJ2-4; 8 bases align to TRBD2. Germline assignment: CDR1 GTSNPN and CDR2 SVGIG (reference sequence). The trim removed 2 bases at V and 6 bases at J, leaving 3 bases unmatched. The CDR3 covers 13 residues. The chain's CDR3 is CAWSLAGGNIQYF. The CDR3 DNA reads TGTGCCTGGAGTCTGGCGGGAGGAAACATTCAGTACTTC. The complete variable domain, with remaining parts taken from reference TRBV30 and TRBJ2-4, reads SQTIHQWPATLVQPVGSPLSLECTVEGTSNPNLYWYRQAAGRGLQLLFYSVGIGQISSEVPQNLSASRPQDRQFILSSKKLLLSDSGFYLCAWSLAGGNIQYFGAGTRLSVL.

The chain is built from TRBV13 and TRBJ1-2; D is undetermined. V was trimmed by 0 bases and J by 4 bases, leaving 3 bases between them. The CDR3 spans 12 residues. Germline CDR1 and CDR2: PRHDT and FYEKMQ (reference sequence). The CDR3: CASSLGLYGYTF. DNA of the CDR3: TGTGCCAGCAGCTTAGGCCTCTATGGCTACACCTTC.

The chain uses TRBV12-5 and TRBJ2-1, with TRBD1 as a possible D gene (6 bases). The CDR3 totals 17 residues. The V gene's germline CDR1 is LGHNT and CDR2 FRNRAP. V was shortened by 0 bases and J by 0 bases, with 12 bases between the two germline ends. The CDR3 region is CASGLVRTVVSYNEQFF. CDR3 DNA: TGTGCTAGTGGTTTGGTAAGGACAGTGGTCTCCTACAATGAGCAGTTCTTC. The full variable domain, its missing parts supplied by reference TRBV12-5 and TRBJ2-1, is DARVTQTPRHKVTEMGQEVTMRCQPILGHNTVFWYRQTMMQGLELLAYFRNRAPLDDSGMPKDRFSAEMPDATLATLKIQPSEPRDSAVYFCASGLVRTVVSYNEQFFGPGTRLTVL.

The chain is built from TRBV29-1 and TRBJ2-3, with 12 bases identical to TRBD2. V was clipped by 6 bases and J by 0 bases; unmatched bases: 1. Per the germline V gene, CDR1 is SQVTM and CDR2 is ANQGSEA. The CDR3 extends over 14 amino acids. DNA for the CDR3: TGCAGCGTCCTAGCGGGGGGGAGCACAGATACGCAGTATTTT. The encoded protein is CSVLAGGSTDTQYF.

The rearrangement links TRBV11-1 to TRBJ1-5, with D perhaps TRBD1 (6 bases). The CDR3 loop spans 13 amino acids. From germline, CDR1 is SGHAT and CDR2 FQDESV (reference sequence). Trimming removed 6 bases from V and 2 bases from J, with 8 bases in between. The CDR3 DNA sequence: TGTGCCAGCAGTCCAGGGGGCAATCAGCCCCAGCATTTT. It encodes CASSPGGNQPQHF.

This chain joins TRBV5-4 and TRBJ2-5; TRBD2 might be the D (7 bases). Germline V gives CDR1 SGHNT, CDR2 YYREEE (reference sequence). The CDR3 consists of 14 residues. V shed 1 base and J shed 3 bases, with 10 bases lying between them. CDR3 nucleotide sequence: TGTGCCAGCAGCTTGCGGGGGGCAGAAGAGACCCAGTACTTC. Its protein product is CASSLRGAEETQYF.

This chain uses TRBV4-1 with TRBJ1-6; 7 positions match TRBD1. Trimming cost V 4 bases and J 5 bases; bases outside gene matches: 8. Looked up from germline, CDR1 is MGHRA and CDR2 is YSYEKL. The CDR3 runs to 16 residues. The CDR3 here is CASSLGGTEDNSPLHF. The CDR3 DNA follows: TGCGCCAGCAGCCTGGGTGGGACAGAAGATAATTCACCCCTCCACTTT.

The CDR3 DNA follows: TGTGCCTGGACCTTAGGGACAGGCGACACTGAAGCTTTCTTT. Translation gives CAWTLGTGDTEAFF. J is TRBJ1-1 and V is TRBV30; 8 bases match TRBD1. V lost 4 bases and J lost 3; bases outside the gene matches: 7. The germline V gene encodes CDR1 GTSNPN and CDR2 SVGIG (reference sequence). This CDR3 region has 14 residues.

This clone was detected a few times. The V call is TRBV5-4, the J call TRBJ1-2; TRBD1 aligns across 8 bases. J was trimmed by 3 bases and V by 1 base; bases with no gene match: 5. The V gene's germline CDR1 is SGHNT and CDR2 YYREEE (reference sequence). There are 15 residues in the CDR3. CDR3 sequence (DNA): TGTGCCAGCAGCTTGTCAGGGGGCAGGGACTATGGCTACACCTTC. Its translation is CASSLSGGRDYGYTF.

The chain carries TRBV19 and TRBJ2-3; tentative D call: TRBD1 (6 bases). The CDR3 sequence is 14 residues long. V lost 5 bases and J 5 bases, leaving 14 bases between the germline ends. Germline loops: CDR1 LNHDA, CDR2 SQIVND (reference sequence). CDR3 amino acids: CASSPTGPEDTQYF. The CDR3 DNA is TGTGCCAGTAGTCCGACAGGCCCAGAAGATACGCAGTATTTT.

This rearrangement joins TRBV11-2 to TRBJ1-5; D remains ambiguous. CDR3 size: 14 residues. The V end was cut by 0 bases, the J end by 5 bases, with 8 bases between. Germline CDR1 is SGHAT and CDR2 is FQNNGV. The CDR3 loop reads CASSLDLGYQPQHF. In DNA, the CDR3 is TGTGCCAGCAGCTTAGATTTAGGGTATCAGCCCCAGCATTTT.

This clone was seen more than once but under ten times. The rearrangement uses TRBV28 and TRBJ1-2; D unclear. CDR3 length: 15 residues. V gave up 7 bases and J gave up 0 bases, with 15 bases separating them. Germline V gene data show CDR1 as MDHEN and CDR2 as SYDVKM. CDR3 sequence (DNA): TGTGCCAGCACCCCCCCAAGGGCCACTAACTATGGCTACACCTTC. This sequence encodes CASTPPRATNYGYTF.

The rearrangement links TRBV5-1 to TRBJ2-2; possibly TRBD1 for D (5 bases). CDR3 length: 15 residues. V lost 2 bases to trimming and J lost 3 bases, with 11 bases between them. From germline, CDR1 is SGHRS and CDR2 YFSETQ. CDR3 loop: CASSFSPGHTGELFF. The CDR3 nucleotides read TGCGCCAGCAGCTTTTCGCCAGGGCACACCGGGGAGCTGTTTTTT.

This chain uses TRBV6-1 with TRBJ1-2; D is uncertain. The V and J ends lost 3 bases and 4 bases respectively, with 18 bases between them. CDR3 length equals 16 residues. Germline V gene sequence: CDR1 MNHNS, CDR2 SASEGT. The CDR3, as DNA: TGTGCCAGCAGTGATGGGAGCCGGTCCGGAGGCTATGGCTACACCTTC. Translated: CASSDGSRSGGYGYTF.

CDR3 amino acids: CASSLAIIVPGRLNTEAFF. The CDR3, as DNA: TGCGCCAGCAGCTTGGCTATTATAGTCCCTGGACGGTTGAACACTGAAGCTTTCTTT. The rearrangement joins TRBV5-1 to TRBJ1-1; D uncertain. Germline loops: CDR1 SGHRS, CDR2 YFSETQ. V was cut by 0 bases and J by 0 bases, with 21 bases left in between. The CDR3 covers 19 residues.

The rearrangement uses TRBV7-2 and TRBJ2-1; 12 bases are shared with TRBD1. V lost 0 bases and J lost 9; bases outside the gene matches: 3. The CDR3 is 15 residues long. Germline-derived CDR1 and CDR2 are SGHTA and FQGNSA. CDR3 loop: CASSLASGQGAEQFF. CDR3 DNA sequence: TGTGCCAGCAGCTTAGCCTCGGGACAGGGGGCTGAGCAGTTCTTC.

V usage is TRBV30 and J usage is TRBJ1-2; D is unresolved. CDR1 and CDR2 (germline): GTSNPN, SVGIG (reference sequence). The CDR3 is made up of 13 amino acids. With 0 bases removed from V and 10 bases from J, the gap between germline ends came to 15 bases. CDR3 residues: CAWSVTRSRAYTF. The CDR3 coding sequence is TGTGCCTGGAGTGTAACGAGGAGTCGGGCCTACACCTTC.

The V gene is TRBV6-1, the J gene TRBJ2-6, with a tentative D call TRBD1 (5 bases). The CDR3 has 16 amino acids. CDR1 is MNHNS, CDR2 SASEGT, per germline. V was trimmed by 4 bases and J by 1 base, leaving 11 bases between them. DNA for the CDR3: TGTGCCAGCAGTGTTTTCAAGGGGTCTGGGGCCAACGTCCTGACTTTC. It encodes CASSVFKGSGANVLTF.

The rearrangement uses TRBV7-2 and TRBJ2-2; 8 bases match TRBD1. In germline, CDR1 is SGHTA, CDR2 FQGNSA. The CDR3 contains 16 residues. The V and J ends lost 6 bases and 7 bases, in that order; junction bases with no gene match: 13. In DNA, the CDR3 is TGTGCCAGCAGTACAACTGGACAGGGATGGTTCGGGGAGCTGTTTTTT. Its protein product is CASSTTGQGWFGELFF.